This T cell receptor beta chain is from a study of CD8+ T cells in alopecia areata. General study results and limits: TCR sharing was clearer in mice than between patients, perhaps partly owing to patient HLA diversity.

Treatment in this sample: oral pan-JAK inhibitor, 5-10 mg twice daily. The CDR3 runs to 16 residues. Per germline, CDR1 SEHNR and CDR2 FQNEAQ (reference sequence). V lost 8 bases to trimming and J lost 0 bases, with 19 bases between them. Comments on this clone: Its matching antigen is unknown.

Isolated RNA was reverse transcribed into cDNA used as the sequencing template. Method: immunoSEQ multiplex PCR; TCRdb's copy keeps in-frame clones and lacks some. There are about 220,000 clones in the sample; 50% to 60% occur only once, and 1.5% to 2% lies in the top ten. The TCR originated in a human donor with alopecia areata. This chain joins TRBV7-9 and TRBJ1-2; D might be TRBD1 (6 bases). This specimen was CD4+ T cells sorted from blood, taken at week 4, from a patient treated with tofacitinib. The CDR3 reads CASSPGAAGANYGYTF. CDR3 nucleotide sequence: TGTGCCAGCTCCCCAGGGGCCGCCGGGGCTAACTATGGCTACACCTTC.